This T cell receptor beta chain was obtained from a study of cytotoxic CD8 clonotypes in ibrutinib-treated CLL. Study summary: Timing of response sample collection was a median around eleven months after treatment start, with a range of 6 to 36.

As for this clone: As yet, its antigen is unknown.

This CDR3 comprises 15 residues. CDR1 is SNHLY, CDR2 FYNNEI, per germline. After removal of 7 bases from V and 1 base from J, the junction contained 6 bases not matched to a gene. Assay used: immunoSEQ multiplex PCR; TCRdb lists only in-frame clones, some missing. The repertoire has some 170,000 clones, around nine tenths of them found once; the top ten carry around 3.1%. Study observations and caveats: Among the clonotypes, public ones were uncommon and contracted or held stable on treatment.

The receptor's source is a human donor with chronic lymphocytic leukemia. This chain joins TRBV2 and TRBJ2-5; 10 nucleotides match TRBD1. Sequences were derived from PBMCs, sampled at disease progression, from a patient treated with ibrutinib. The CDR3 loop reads CASTGDRGGQETQYF. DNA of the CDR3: TGTGCCAGCACTGGGGACAGGGGAGGCCAAGAGACCCAGTACTTC.